This TCR beta chain was recovered during a study of a mutant IDH1 vaccine in newly diagnosed glioma. The method was immunoSEQ multiplex PCR; TCRdb's version includes in-frame clones alone and lacks a portion of them. The data contain about 98,000 clones, 70% to 90% of them singletons. Stated time point: baseline, week 1 (first vaccination visit). Treatment indicated: pre-vaccination baseline after standard-of-care therapy. The CDR3 extends over 15 amino acids. CDR1 is MDHEN and CDR2 is SYDVKM in the germline V gene. The ends lost 5 bases at V and 3 bases at J; junction bases unmatched: 9. This sequence joins TRBV28 and TRBJ1-1, with 7 nucleotides matching TRBD1. This TCR was sampled from a woman aged 45-59 years with glioma. The specimen was PBMCs, collected from a glioma patient treated with radiotherapy, temozolomide or both. The CDR3 reads CASSLDRVSYTEAFF. The CDR3 DNA reads TGTGCCAGCAGTCTTGACAGGGTTTCGTACACTGAAGCTTTCTTT.